Listed below are T cell receptor beta chains from one sample, sequenced in a study of cytomegalovirus exposure and HLA in healthy donors. Clones were read by immunoSEQ multiplex PCR, and TCRdb kept only the in-frame ones, dropping some. The sample comprises about 130,000 clones, approximately 80% of which are singletons, and 5.5% to 7% rests with the top ten. The sample comprised PBMCs. The receptors shown here come from a woman aged 40 to 50 in good health and CMV-seropositive. Each CDR3 is given with its conserved first and last residue. The order of the fields is clone size, V gene, D gene, J gene, CDR3 DNA, CDR3 protein. D genes are given only for firm matches. Only some rows state a clone size, as once, few, many or a class for expanded clones.

-	TRBV9	-	TRBJ1-1	TGTGCCAGCAGCCCGGATGTTTTCGGGAGCACTGAAGCTTTCTTT	CASSPDVFGSTEAFF
-	TRBV6-5	-	TRBJ1-1	TGTGCCAGCAGTTACATCCGGGAGCTCTTGAACACTGAAGCTTTCTTT	CASSYIRELLNTEAFF
-	TRBV15	-	TRBJ1-1	TGTGCCACCAGCAGGGATACCGGGGGTGAAGCTTTCTTT	CATSRDTGGEAFF
-	TRBV28	-	TRBJ2-1	TGTGCCAGCAGTTCAGGGGATTCCTACAATGAGCAGTTCTTC	CASSSGDSYNEQFF
-	TRBV5-4	-	TRBJ2-5	TGTGCCAGCAGCTTGGGACAGCTCCAAGAGACCCAGTACTTC	CASSLGQLQETQYF
-	TRBV7-8	TRBD1	TRBJ1-4	TGTGCCAGCAGCTTATTGGCTCCGGGACAGGTCTTTCTGTGGGAAAAACTGTTTTTT	CASSLLAPGQVFLWEKLFF
-	TRBV25-1	TRBD1	TRBJ1-1	TGTGCCAGCAGATCCGGGACAGGGGGCTCGTACACTGAAGCTTTCTTT	CASRSGTGGSYTEAFF
once	TRBV7-2	TRBD2	TRBJ2-2	TGTGCCAGCAGCAAAGTAGCGGGAGGGGTAACCGGGGAGCTGTTTTTT	CASSKVAGGVTGELFF
-	TRBV7-8	TRBD2	TRBJ2-3	TGTGCCAGCAGTCCGGGACTAGCGGCAGATACGCAGTATTTT	CASSPGLAADTQYF
-	TRBV7-3	TRBD2	TRBJ2-3	TGTGCCAGCAGCCCTCATCCAGCGGGGGGGTGGACAGATACGCAGTATTTT	CASSPHPAGGWTDTQYF
-	TRBV5-1	TRBD2	TRBJ2-5	TGCGCCAGCAGCGCTGGCGGACTAGCGGGGCTTGAGACCCAGTACTTC	CASSAGGLAGLETQYF
-	TRBV27	-	TRBJ1-3	TGTGCCAGCAGTTTTTCCCCTTATAATTCCGGAAACACCATATATTTT	CASSFSPYNSGNTIYF
-	TRBV4-1	-	TRBJ1-1	TGCGCCAGCAGCCATTCTCCGCCTGGGGGGACTGAAGCTTTCTTT	CASSHSPPGGTEAFF
-	TRBV28	TRBD1	TRBJ1-4	TGTGCCACCGGACAGGGGGCGGATGAAAAACTGTTTTTT	CATGQGADEKLFF
-	TRBV5-1	-	TRBJ1-1	TGCGCCAGCAGATCCGATCCAACAGGGAAAACTGAAGCTTTCTTT	CASRSDPTGKTEAFF
once	TRBV7-8	-	TRBJ1-6	TGTGCCAGCAGCTCGAGGGACACCCAAACGTATAATTCACCCCTCCACTTT	CASSSRDTQTYNSPLHF
-	TRBV5-6	TRBD1	TRBJ2-5	TGTGCCAGCAGCTTGGCGGCAGGGGGTAGGACAGAGACCCAGTACTTC	CASSLAAGGRTETQYF
-	TRBV5-1	TRBD2	TRBJ2-1	TGCGCCAGCAGCCCCTCCGGGACTAGCGGCAATGAGCAGTTCTTC	CASSPSGTSGNEQFF
-	TRBV28	-	TRBJ2-7	TGTGCCAGCAAGGCTAGCTACGAGCAGTACTTC	CASKASYEQYF
-	TRBV27	TRBD1	TRBJ2-5	TGTGCCAGCAGTTTAAATCCGGGACAGGGACAAGAGACCCAGTACTTC	CASSLNPGQGQETQYF
-	TRBV4-2	TRBD2	TRBJ2-7	TGTGCCAGCAAACCTAACACCGGGACTAGCACCTACGAGCAGTACTTC	CASKPNTGTSTYEQYF
once	TRBV30	TRBD2	TRBJ2-1	TGTGCCTGGAGGGGGGCGGGTACTAGCGGGACCTACAATGAGCAGTTCTTC	CAWRGAGTSGTYNEQFF
few	TRBV28	TRBD1	TRBJ1-5	TGTGCCAGCAGCTCCCCGACAGGGTCAAATCAGCCCCAGCATTTT	CASSSPTGSNQPQHF
-	TRBV19	-	TRBJ2-1	TGTGCCAGTAGTTCCCGCGGAGCCCTGTCCTACAATGAGCAGTTCTTC	CASSSRGALSYNEQFF
-	TRBV10-3	TRBD2	TRBJ2-2	TGTGCCATCAGTGGACGGGCTAGCGGGAGGGTTAGCACCGGGGAGCTGTTTTTT	CAISGRASGRVSTGELFF
-	TRBV9	-	TRBJ2-2	TGTGCCAGCAGCGTAGCGGGTAGAAGCACCGGGGAGCTGTTTTTT	CASSVAGRSTGELFF